What follows are 31 T cell receptor beta chains derived from one specimen sequenced in a study of T cells after yellow fever vaccination. TCRdb re-called the 5' RACE reads through MiXCR, storing one row per CDR3 protein. The top ten hold roughly 0.5% of the sample, which has approximately 260,000 distinct CDR3 sequences, under 15% seen once. The specimen was CD4+ T cells sorted from PBMCs, collected 45 days after the yellow fever booster vaccination. The source is a young man who received the YFV17D yellow fever vaccine.

The J gene is TRBJ2-1, the V gene TRBV12-3 or TRBV12-4; 7 nucleotides line up with TRBD2. The CDR3 totals 15 residues. J gave up 2 bases and V 3 bases, and 4 bases lay outside the gene matches. In DNA form, the CDR3 reads TGTGCCAGCAGTTTGCCTAGCGGAACCTACAATGAGCAGTTCTTC. This codes for CASSLPSGTYNEQFF.

The CDR3 sequence is CASSPQGPRDTEAFF. The DNA of the CDR3 is TGTGCCAGCTCACCTCAGGGACCGCGGGACACTGAAGCTTTCTTT. The V and J genes are TRBV18 and TRBJ1-1; D perhaps matches TRBD1 (5 bases). Germline V gene data show CDR1 as KGHSH and CDR2 as LQKENI. Trimming removed 3 bases at V and 3 bases at J, with 14 bases between. This CDR3 is built from 15 residues.

This chain connects TRBV28 to TRBJ2-2; D is ambiguous. Trimming shortened V by 4 bases and J by 6 bases, and 12 bases separated the two germline ends. This CDR3 has 14 amino acids. The germline gives CDR1 MDHEN, CDR2 SYDVKM. CDR3 nucleotide sequence: TGTGCCAGCAGTTGGGATCGTAGTGCCGGGGAGCTGTTTTTT. Its translation: CASSWDRSAGELFF.

This clonotype was found a few times. This rearrangement joins TRBV29-1 to TRBJ2-5; 8 nucleotides match TRBD2. The CDR3 sequence is 12 residues long. V was clipped by 6 bases and J by 4 bases; unmatched bases: 4. Germline CDR1 SQVTM, CDR2 ANQGSEA. CDR3 in DNA: TGCAGCGTGGGGCGGGGGGCAGAGACCCAGTACTTC. As protein: CSVGRGAETQYF.

This clonotype came up many times. This chain links TRBV5-4 with TRBJ2-7, with 7 bases lining up with TRBD2. The J segment lost 3 bases and the V segment lost 4 bases, leaving 7 bases of the junction unmatched. CDR1 SGHNT and CDR2 YYREEE come from the germline V gene (reference sequence). This CDR3 is 14 amino acids long. For the CDR3, the DNA is TGTGCCAGCAGCGGAGGCCTAGCGGACTACGAGCAGTACTTC. Translated: CASSGGLADYEQYF.

V usage is TRBV7-2 and J usage is TRBJ2-1; 12 positions agree with TRBD2. The CDR3 sequence is 16 residues long. V lost 0 bases, J lost 9 bases, and 6 bases stayed unmatched. Germline lookup yields CDR1 SGHTA and CDR2 FQGNSA. Written as DNA, the CDR3 is TGTGCCAGCAGCTTAGCGTTCCTAGCGGGAGGGTTTGAGCAGTTCTTC. Encoded protein: CASSLAFLAGGFEQFF.

The CDR3 nucleotides read TGCAGCGTTGAGGGAACGGCGACTAGCACAGATACGCAGTATTTT. Its translation: CSVEGTATSTDTQYF. This chain links TRBV29-1 with TRBJ2-3, with D uncertain. Germline V gene lookup returns CDR1 SQVTM and CDR2 ANQGSEA. The CDR3 runs to 15 residues. Deletions cut 3 bases from V and 0 bases from J, with 13 bases between.

The sample holds a few counts of this clonotype. V is TRBV30 and J is TRBJ2-7, with D perhaps assigned TRBD1 or TRBD2 (5 bases each). The CDR3 length is 12 residues. Germline CDR1 and CDR2: GTSNPN and SVGIG (reference sequence). Trimming removed 5 bases at V and 6 bases at J, with 14 bases between. CDR3 nucleotide sequence: TGTGCCTGGTCTGGGGGATGGACCGAGCAGTACTTC. It yields the protein CAWSGGWTEQYF.

The genes are TRBV20-1 and TRBJ2-3; 9 bases agree with TRBD1. V shed 4 bases and J 4 bases; nucleotides not matched to a gene: 9. The germline V gene encodes CDR1 DFQATT and CDR2 SNEGSKA (reference sequence). This CDR3 spans 15 amino acids. The CDR3 DNA is TGCAGTGCTATCACGGGACAGGGATTTTCAGATACGCAGTATTTT. Its translation: CSAITGQGFSDTQYF.

The J gene is TRBJ2-2, the V gene TRBV7-8; D is possibly TRBD1 (6 bases). Germline CDR1 SGHVS, CDR2 FQNEAQ. Trimming left V 2 bases short and J 0 bases short, with 13 bases between. The CDR3 is made up of 17 amino acids. The CDR3 sequence: CASSLQGGMTNTGELFF. CDR3 coding DNA: TGTGCCAGCAGCTTACAAGGGGGAATGACGAACACCGGGGAGCTGTTTTTT.

This clonotype has ten or more counts. The chain uses TRBV29-1 and TRBJ2-7; D gene ambiguous. Trimming left V 5 bases short and J 2 bases short, with 7 bases between. This CDR3 comprises 11 residues. Germline V lookup: CDR1 SQVTM, CDR2 ANQGSEA. The CDR3, as DNA: TGCAGCGTTCAGTCCCCCTACGAGCAGTACTTC. Its translation is CSVQSPYEQYF.

This chain joins TRBV4-3 and TRBJ2-2, with D perhaps matching TRBD2 (5 bases). The CDR3 runs to 14 residues. Trimming removed 5 bases from V and 4 bases from J, with 11 bases in between. The germline V gene encodes CDR1 LGHNA and CDR2 YSLEER. This CDR3 reads CASSFGRGTGELFF. CDR3 DNA: TGCGCCAGCAGCTTCGGACGGGGCACCGGGGAGCTGTTTTTT.

V usage is TRBV20-1 and J usage is TRBJ2-2; D remains unclear. CDR1 is DFQATT, CDR2 SNEGSKA, per germline (reference sequence). The CDR3 loop spans 12 amino acids. Deletions cut 0 bases from V and 7 bases from J, with 6 bases between. The CDR3: CSARDPGGELFF. CDR3 coding DNA: TGCAGTGCTAGAGATCCTGGCGGGGAGCTGTTTTTT.

In its sample, this clonotype was seen a few times. V is TRBV9 and J is TRBJ2-2; possible D gene TRBD2, 5 bases. Looked up from germline, CDR1 is SGDLS and CDR2 is YYNGEE. V lost 0 bases, J lost 5 bases, and 8 bases lay in between. The CDR3 sequence is 14 residues long. Here the CDR3 reads CASSVGGGTGELFF. As DNA, the CDR3 is TGTGCCAGCAGCGTAGGTGGAGGAACCGGGGAGCTGTTTTTT.

This chain joins TRBV5-1 and TRBJ2-3, with D possibly being TRBD1 or TRBD2 (5 bases each). Per germline, CDR1 SGHRS and CDR2 YFSETQ. V was pared by 0 bases and J by 5 bases, with 13 bases between. CDR3 length: 15 residues. In DNA form, the CDR3 reads TGCGCCAGCAGCTTGGACCCGGGACCCCAAGATACGCAGTATTTT. Protein: CASSLDPGPQDTQYF.

This clonotype was counted a few times. The chain couples TRBV7-3 to TRBJ1-2; maybe TRBD1 (5 bases). This CDR3 has 14 residues. V was cut by 5 bases and J by 6 bases, with 16 bases left in between. Germline V gene lookup returns CDR1 SGHTA and CDR2 FQGTGA. The CDR3 here is CASSLDPRGDGYTF. In nucleotides, the CDR3 is TGTGCCAGCAGCCTCGACCCGAGGGGAGATGGCTACACCTTC.

In this sample, this clonotype turned up a few times. J is TRBJ2-7 and V is TRBV29-1; D gene ambiguous. The CDR3 runs to 10 residues. Trimming removed 5 bases from V and 4 bases from J, with 6 bases in between. The germline gives CDR1 SQVTM, CDR2 ANQGSEA. The CDR3 loop reads CSVFEYEQYF. CDR3 nucleotide sequence: TGCAGCGTTTTCGAATACGAGCAGTACTTC.

This clonotype was detected a few times. The chain carries TRBV7-2 and TRBJ2-3; 12 bases fit TRBD2. The CDR3 is 16 residues long. The germline V gene encodes CDR1 SGHTA and CDR2 FQGNSA. V lost 1 base and J lost 7; bases outside the gene matches: 6. CDR3 DNA: TGTGCCAGCAGCTTAGAACTAGCGGGAGGTGGGAATACGCAGTATTTT. Its translation: CASSLELAGGGNTQYF.

The gene calls are TRBV9 and TRBJ2-5; no reliable D call. V dropped 0 bases and J dropped 4 bases, with 13 bases sitting between them. The CDR3 is made up of 15 amino acids. From germline, CDR1 is SGDLS and CDR2 YYNGEE. In nucleotides, the CDR3 is TGTGCCAGCAGCGTAGGTACTGCCGTTGTAGAGACCCAGTACTTC. It specifies CASSVGTAVVETQYF.

This rearrangement joins TRBV14 to TRBJ2-3; no clear D gene. The germline gives CDR1 SGHDN, CDR2 FVKESK. V lost 4 bases, J lost 0 bases, and 8 bases lay in between. The CDR3 has 14 residues. The CDR3 reads CASSLTPSTDTQYF. CDR3 nucleotide sequence: TGTGCCAGCAGCCTTACCCCAAGCACAGATACGCAGTATTTT.

J is TRBJ2-5 and V is TRBV14; D uncertain. The CDR3 is made up of 15 amino acids. Per germline, CDR1 SGHDN and CDR2 FVKESK. V shed 1 base and J shed 2 bases, with 11 bases lying between them. Written as DNA, the CDR3 is TGTGCCAGCAGCCAAGTTGATCAGTTTCAAGAGACCCAGTACTTC. Translation: CASSQVDQFQETQYF.

The J gene is TRBJ2-7, the V gene TRBV5-1, with D tentatively TRBD1 (5 bases). From germline, CDR1 is SGHRS and CDR2 YFSETQ. The germline V and J ends were trimmed by 5 bases and 2 bases, with 11 bases remaining between them. This CDR3 is 13 amino acids long. The CDR3: CASRSGQAYEQYF. CDR3 bases: TGCGCCAGCAGATCAGGACAAGCCTACGAGCAGTACTTC. The full variable domain, rest sourced from reference TRBV5-1 and TRBJ2-7, is KAGVTQTPRYLIKTRGQQVTLSCSPISGHRSVSWYQQTPGQGLQFLFEYFSETQRNKGNFPGRFSGRQFSNSRSEMNVSTLELGDSALYLCASRSGQAYEQYFGPGTRLTVT.

This clonotype was detected only a few times. The CDR3, as DNA: TGCAGTGCTCAGCAGGGGCCGGGAGAGCAGTACTTC. It specifies CSAQQGPGEQYF. The chain carries TRBV20-1 and TRBJ2-7, with D perhaps matching TRBD1 (6 bases). Germline CDR1 and CDR2: DFQATT and SNEGSKA (reference sequence). V gave up 5 bases and J gave up 7 bases, with 15 bases separating them. CDR3 length: 12 residues.

There are a few counts of this clonotype. The V gene is TRBV24-1, the J gene TRBJ2-2; 12 positions agree with TRBD1. The germline CDR1 and CDR2 sequences are KGHDR and SFDVKD. The CDR3 runs 16 residues. J lost 5 bases, V lost 4 bases, and 4 bases had no gene match. Written as DNA, the CDR3 is TGTGCCACCAGTGACCCGGGACAGGGGGCAACCGGGGAGCTGTTTTTT. Translating gives CATSDPGQGATGELFF.

The chain joins TRBV10-2 to TRBJ2-1; D not resolved. This CDR3 has 12 residues. CDR1 is WSHSY and CDR2 is SAAADI in the germline V gene. Trimming took off 6 bases at V and 8 bases at J, with 11 bases between the two ends. The CDR3 protein is CASSGGMDEQFF. In DNA form, the CDR3 reads TGCGCCAGCAGCGGCGGCATGGATGAGCAGTTCTTC.

This clonotype showed up just a few times. The V and J genes are TRBV7-2 and TRBJ1-4; tentatively, D is TRBD1 (6 bases). CDR3 length: 14 amino acids. Per germline, CDR1 SGHTA and CDR2 FQGNSA. The V gene lost 4 bases and the J gene lost 8 bases, with 14 bases spanning the gap. The CDR3 DNA reads as TGTGCCAGCAGCTCCGACAGGACGGGAGAAAAACTGTTTTTT. This sequence encodes CASSSDRTGEKLFF.

The rearrangement joins TRBV24-1 to TRBJ2-7; D might be TRBD2 (5 bases). The CDR3 extends over 15 amino acids. CDR1 is KGHDR and CDR2 is SFDVKD in the germline V gene. The germline V and J ends were trimmed by 4 bases and 3 bases, with 15 bases remaining between them. The CDR3 here is CATSDPDQAGYEQYF. Here the CDR3 DNA reads TGTGCCACCAGTGACCCGGACCAGGCGGGCTACGAGCAGTACTTC.

Only a few counts were recorded for this clonotype. The CDR3: CASSQLQGTGELFF. Here the CDR3 DNA reads TGTGCCAGCAGCCAACTCCAGGGGACCGGGGAGCTGTTTTTT. The chain carries TRBV4-2 and TRBJ2-2, with TRBD1 as a possible D gene (6 bases). This CDR3 spans 14 amino acids. V lost 2 bases and J 5 bases, leaving 9 bases between the germline ends. The germline CDR1 and CDR2 sequences are LGHNA and YNFKEQ.

The genes are TRBV9 and TRBJ1-4; a possible D gene is TRBD1 (5 bases). CDR1 and CDR2 from the germline V gene are SGDLS and YYNGEE. Trimming removed 4 bases from V and 0 bases from J, with 16 bases in between. The CDR3 length is 17 residues. The CDR3 DNA is TGTGCCAGCAGCCCCTTCGGGGGGGGTGCAACTAATGAAAAACTGTTTTTT. Residues: CASSPFGGGATNEKLFF.

This clonotype showed up just a few times. The J gene is TRBJ2-7, the V gene TRBV5-1; TRBD1 matches 9 bases. CDR3 size: 16 residues. V shed 1 base and J 2 bases; nucleotides not matched to a gene: 7. Germline V gene sequence: CDR1 SGHRS, CDR2 YFSETQ. The CDR3 DNA reads TGCGCCAGCAGCTTGTTTAGTGGGACAGGGACCTACGAGCAGTACTTC. It is translated as CASSLFSGTGTYEQYF.

Ten or more counts support this clonotype. The chain carries TRBV9 and TRBJ2-7, with TRBD1 matching over 8 bases. Germline V gene data show CDR1 as SGDLS and CDR2 as YYNGEE. The CDR3 totals 14 residues. V shed 5 bases, J shed 5 bases, and the junction held 9 bases outside the gene matches. Here the CDR3 reads CASSQDRVFDEQYF. The CDR3, as DNA: TGTGCCAGCAGTCAGGACAGGGTCTTCGACGAGCAGTACTTC.